The TCR beta chain described here comes from a study of post-analysis software for immune sequencing data. Study at large: Patients with relapsing-remitting, secondary progressive and progressive-relapsing multiple sclerosis courses were all represented.

Germline CDR1 SGDLS, CDR2 YYNGEE. The CDR3 runs to 15 residues. V was clipped by 4 bases and J by 2 bases; unmatched bases: 5. Unique molecular identifiers tagged the TCR beta cDNA libraries. Each batch of about 0.95 to 11 million T cells produced 400,000 to 650,000 cDNA molecules. TCRdb re-derived calls from the PCR reads in MiXCR, one entry per CDR3 protein. Of approximately 440,000 distinct CDR3 sequences listed, 45% were seen once; the top ten hold about 12%. This clonotype was seen more than once but under ten times. Antigen specificity is unknown. Study-level findings and limits: When the samples were clustered directly with F measure, those that had been prepared in the same batch showed strong co-clustering. Comparison of patients with controls showed 5 or 6 TRBV segments more frequent in patients, TRBV5-6, TRBV5-1 and TRBV20-1 among them. Controls significantly exceeded multiple sclerosis patients in normalized Chao1 diversity.

This receptor was taken from a girl aged 5-17 years with multiple sclerosis. Material: blood. The chain is built from TRBV9 and TRBJ2-7, with 11 nucleotides matching TRBD2. Written as DNA, the CDR3 is TGTGCCAGCAGCCCGGGACTAGCGGCAGCCTACGAGCAGTACTTC. Encoded protein: CASSPGLAAAYEQYF.